This T cell receptor beta chain was documented in a study of shared clonotypes between healthy human individuals (dated by TCRdb to about 2020). Regarding the research as a whole: The cohort comprised a couple of women and a few men aged 18 to 49 years. Per donor, three plates each were used for CD4 naive and CD4 memory, two for CD8 naive, and one for CD8 memory. To estimate repertoire size and how much clonotype sharing occurs between individuals, the study deeply sequenced the blood TCR repertoires of a handful of healthy adults. To increase sequencing depth and limit assay-specific biases, different laboratories used diverse techniques to prepare libraries and sequence TCR repertoires. Between about 0.8 and 9 billion PBMCs per donor were obtained by leukapheresis. The paper as a whole reports these results and caveats: Sharing across a few donors was observed for around 5% of naive CD4, 3.5% of naive CD8, 2% to 2.5% of memory CD4, and about 0.4% of memory CD8 clonotypes. Pairwise subsampling led to the expectation that sequencing depth would affect the degree of clonotype sharing among donors. Even with the large sequencing depth, rarefaction of the sorted-subset datasets indicated that sequencing was incomplete. Clonotypes shared by all four sorted-subset donors showed higher generation probabilities than non-shared clonotypes. Sampling was restricted to blood, and TCR repertoires in tissues likely differ from the TCR repertoires found in blood. Because the study included a small number of donors, the genetic and exposure-history diversity represented was limited. Naive subsets generally had larger estimated clonotype richness than memory subsets.

Using the deep immunoSEQ assay, multiplex PCR amplified TCR CDR3 regions from genomic DNA. For each cell subset, the extracted genomic DNA was distributed evenly across all wells of several immunoSEQ 96-well plates, and each plate served as one replicate. Each replicate PCR for sorted subsets received around 200 ng genomic DNA, equal to roughly 33,000 T cell genomes. The purified libraries were quantified using a Qubit 3.0 fluorometer, sized with a Bioanalyzer 2100, and then quantified again using the KAPA Library Quantification kit. A separate single-read 150-cycle Illumina NextSeq 550 flow cell was used to sequence each immunoSEQ 96-well plate. As for the authors' bioinformatics: Because the immunoSEQ output held only junctional sequences and lacked quality scores, the filtering could not match the filtering applied to full-length reads. To assign V/J genes and CDR3, sequences were annotated using PyIR, a Python wrapper for IgBLAST v1.9, with IMGT germline references. Reads were removed for weak V/J assignments (E-value above 1e-6), missing CDR3, stop codons, out-of-frame junctions, or ambiguous translated residues. V3J clonotypes were defined by identical inferred V gene, J gene, and CDR3 amino acid sequence. The percentage overlap between two repertoires was calculated by dividing the number of shared unique clonotypes by the size of the smaller repertoire. Three approaches were used to assess repertoire richness: RTK rarefaction, the Chao1 estimator, and Recon v2.1 estimates of unobserved clonotypes. For all TCRbeta clonotypes obtained by the gDNA method from a few donors, generation probabilities were computed with OLGA. Entries here come from immuneACCESS through TCRdb and include only in-frame sequences with V and J called. Some clones fail to appear in such tables; in the studies checked, an unresolved V gene covers under half of the shortfall, and the cause of the remainder is unknown. V, J and clone size are those of that table, while D and trimming were read from the DNA. In all, the sample holds about a million clones, and 65% to 80% of those were seen once. Of the sample, 1.2% to 1.5% falls within the top ten clones.

The donors were healthy, HIV-negative adults with no recently reported acute infections or vaccinations. Every donor was a Caucasian adult living in Nashville, Tennessee, USA. Magnetic negative selection was used to enrich CD4+ T cells, after which naive cells were positively selected on CD45RA and the negative fraction became the memory subset. After blood collection by leukapheresis, PBMCs were isolated using Ficoll-Histopaque density gradient centrifugation and then cryopreserved in the vapor phase of liquid nitrogen. Analytical flow cytometry was used to check the purity and quantity of every magnetically sorted T cell population. Genomic DNA was isolated from every sorted fraction and measured by UV absorbance on a Nanodrop 2000c. About this clone itself: Its antigen is unknown. No base quality information exists; no much larger clone differs at one position.

What was sequenced was memory CD4+ T cells sorted from blood. The meaning of the sample's cell subset or site label: CD45RA-negative fraction. The TCR was taken from a man between 18 and 35 years old in good health.

The CDR3 reads CASRPEPFYEQYF. The nucleotide sequence is given as TGCGCCAGCAGACCGGAGCCCTTCTACGAGCAGTACTTC. This chain joins TRBV5-1 to TRBJ2-7; no confident D gene assignment can be made. V is shortened by 5 bases, J by 3 bases, and the region joining them spans 12 bases. The germline V gene specifies SGHRS as CDR1 and YFSETQ as CDR2. From cysteine to phenylalanine, the CDR3 is 13 amino acids long. Only the CDR3 DNA stays, 39 bases, in frame from base 1.